This is a list of T cell receptor beta chains from one sample in a study of cytomegalovirus exposure and HLA in healthy donors. Libraries were prepared by immunoSEQ multiplex PCR; TCRdb keeps only in-frame clonotypes and omits some of them. The sample includes about 140,000 clones, around 80% of them seen just once. The source material was PBMCs. All receptors derive from a man aged 18 to 35 in good health and CMV-seropositive. CDR3s include the opening cysteine and the closing phenylalanine or tryptophan. A D gene is named only where the DNA matches it firmly. The size of a clone is reported for some rows only, either as once, few or many, or as a class for expanded clones.

J,V,D,size,CDR3,DNA
TRBJ2-7,TRBV11-2,TRBD2,-,CASSSGLAVEYEQYF,TGTGCCAGCAGCTCGGGACTAGCGGTCGAATACGAGCAGTACTTC
TRBJ2-3,TRBV28,-,-,CASSFLSGPPGDTQYF,TGTGCCAGCAGTTTCCTAAGCGGGCCGCCAGGAGATACGCAGTATTTT
TRBJ1-3,TRBV27,TRBD1,-,CASSVQGAAGNTIYF,TGTGCCAGCAGTGTACAGGGGGCTGCGGGAAACACCATATATTTT
TRBJ2-1,TRBV6-6,-,once,CASRWEVSSYNEQFF,TGTGCCAGCAGATGGGAGGTCAGCTCCTACAATGAGCAGTTCTTC
TRBJ2-7,TRBV4-1,TRBD1,-,CASSQDFTWDSIYEQYF,TGCGCCAGCAGCCAAGATTTTACGTGGGACAGTATCTACGAGCAGTACTTC
TRBJ2-7,TRBV28,-,-,CASSSRDTDYEQYF,TGTGCCAGCAGTTCCCGAGACACAGACTACGAGCAGTACTTC
TRBJ2-7,TRBV4-1,-,-,CASSQPGQGVYEQYF,TGCGCCAGCAGCCAGCCGGGACAAGGGGTCTACGAGCAGTACTTC
TRBJ2-1,TRBV30,TRBD2,-,CAWYTLLAGGAYYNEQFF,TGTGCCTGGTATACTCTCCTAGCGGGAGGAGCCTACTACAATGAGCAGTTCTTC
TRBJ2-5,TRBV28,-,-,CASSFEGWRQETQYF,TGTGCCAGCAGTTTTGAGGGATGGAGGCAAGAGACCCAGTACTTC
TRBJ2-7,TRBV14,TRBD1,-,CASQDRESHEQYF,TGTGCCAGCCAGGACAGGGAATCCCACGAGCAGTACTTC
TRBJ2-7,TRBV5-1,-,-,CASSSLFDRDLFHEQYF,TGCGCCAGCAGCTCCCTTTTCGACAGGGACTTGTTCCACGAGCAGTACTTC
TRBJ2-2,TRBV6-5,TRBD1,-,CASRRDRGGTGELFF,TGTGCCAGCAGGCGGGACAGGGGGGGTACCGGGGAGCTGTTTTTT
TRBJ2-3,TRBV15,TRBD1,-,CATSRVGTATDTQYF,TGTGCCACCAGCAGAGTGGGGACAGCCACAGATACGCAGTATTTT
TRBJ1-2,TRBV19,-,-,CASSDGVSYGYTF,TGTGCCAGTAGTGACGGAGTCTCCTATGGCTACACCTTC
TRBJ2-7,TRBV5-6,-,-,CASSSGAGVGYEQYF,TGTGCCAGCAGTTCAGGGGCGGGAGTGGGGTACGAGCAGTACTTC
TRBJ2-7,TRBV5-1,TRBD2,-,CASSGESGRAGEQYF,TGCGCCAGCAGCGGGGAGAGCGGGAGGGCCGGGGAGCAGTACTTC
TRBJ2-3,TRBV5-1,TRBD2,-,CASSLGLAGRADTQYF,TGCGCCAGCAGCTTGGGACTAGCGGGGCGTGCAGATACGCAGTATTTT
TRBJ2-1,TRBV5-6,-,-,CASSIKSRGQEQFF,TGTGCCAGCAGTATTAAGTCAAGGGGACAAGAGCAGTTCTTC
TRBJ1-1,TRBV7-9,-,-,CASSGAADMNTEAFF,TGTGCCAGCTCTGGGGCAGCAGACATGAACACTGAAGCTTTCTTT
TRBJ2-3,TRBV9,TRBD2,-,CASSVAFPGGGTDTQYF,TGTGCCAGCAGCGTAGCCTTCCCGGGAGGAGGCACAGATACGCAGTATTTT
TRBJ2-4,TRBV19,TRBD2,-,CASSIDRAGGPNAKNIQYF,TGTGCCAGTAGTATAGATCGGGCGGGAGGGCCGAATGCCAAAAACATTCAGTACTTC
TRBJ2-6,TRBV5-1,TRBD2,once,CASGVGGLAGANVLTF,TGCGCCAGCGGGGTGGGGGGACTAGCTGGGGCCAACGTCCTGACTTTC
TRBJ2-5,TRBV9,TRBD2,-,CASSPKEREGETQYF,TGTGCCAGCAGCCCCAAAGAGAGGGAGGGAGAGACCCAGTACTTC
TRBJ2-2,TRBV5-1,-,-,CASSSTALAGELFF,TGCGCCAGCAGCTCAACTGCCCTGGCCGGGGAGCTGTTTTTT
TRBJ2-2,TRBV5-1,-,-,CASSLALAPGELFF,TGCGCCAGCAGCTTGGCTCTAGCTCCCGGGGAGCTGTTTTTT
TRBJ1-1,TRBV29-1,-,-,CSVEGRVRTEAFF,TGCAGCGTTGAGGGCAGGGTAAGAACTGAAGCTTTCTTT
TRBJ2-7,TRBV27,-,-,CASSLRGLQAYEQYF,TGTGCCAGCAGTTTACGTGGGCTACAAGCCTACGAGCAGTACTTC
TRBJ2-7,TRBV4-1,TRBD2,-,CASSLLAVSEQYF,TGCGCCAGCAGCCTTCTAGCGGTTAGCGAGCAGTACTTC
TRBJ1-1,TRBV6-5,-,-,CASSPEGYTEAFF,TGTGCCAGCAGTCCCGAGGGATACACTGAAGCTTTCTTT
TRBJ2-2,TRBV21-1,-,-,CASSKESAGGGELFF,TGTGCCAGCAGCAAAGAGAGCGCAGGGGGCGGGGAGCTGTTTTTT
TRBJ2-7,TRBV5-8,TRBD2,-,CASSPGLAGGSYEQYF,TGTGCCAGCAGCCCGGGACTAGCGGGAGGGTCCTACGAGCAGTACTTC
TRBJ2-1,TRBV7-8,TRBD2,-,CASSLGLAGVGKNEQFF,TGTGCCAGCAGCCTGGGACTAGCGGGAGTTGGCAAAAATGAGCAGTTCTTC
TRBJ2-1,TRBV10-3,TRBD2,-,CATGLVPTHSNHEQFF,TGTGCCACCGGACTAGTGCCCACCCACAGCAATCATGAGCAGTTCTTC
TRBJ2-7,TRBV10-2,-,-,CASSDPYEQYF,TGCGCCAGCAGTGATCCGTACGAGCAGTACTTC
TRBJ2-1,TRBV9,TRBD2,-,CASSVELAGIGEQFF,TGTGCCAGCAGCGTAGAACTAGCGGGGATCGGAGAGCAGTTCTTC
TRBJ1-2,TRBV4-1,TRBD1,-,CASSQPRDREKGYTF,TGCGCCAGCAGCCAGCCTAGGGACAGGGAAAAAGGCTACACCTTC
TRBJ1-1,TRBV9,TRBD1,once,CASSVRGQGPDTEAFF,TGTGCCAGCAGCGTGAGGGGGCAGGGTCCAGACACTGAAGCTTTCTTT
TRBJ2-1,TRBV27,-,-,CASSLSLENEQFF,TGTGCCAGCAGTTTATCGTTGGAGAATGAGCAGTTCTTC
TRBJ2-7,TRBV7-9,-,-,CASSRPGGYEQYF,TGTGCCAGCAGCCGGCCCGGGGGATACGAGCAGTACTTC
TRBJ2-1,TRBV7-2,-,-,CASSLQVAYNEQFF,TGTGCCAGCAGCTTACAGGTTGCCTACAATGAGCAGTTCTTC
TRBJ2-1,TRBV6-1,TRBD2,-,CASSEGLSHNEQFF,TGTGCCAGCAGTGAGGGACTAAGCCACAATGAGCAGTTCTTC
TRBJ2-5,TRBV28,TRBD2,-,CASSPSLTSGDQETQYF,TGTGCCAGCAGTCCAAGTCTGACTAGCGGGGACCAAGAGACCCAGTACTTC
TRBJ2-7,TRBV2,-,-,CASLRRQTVEQYF,TGTGCCAGCTTAAGGAGACAGACGGTCGAGCAGTACTTC
TRBJ2-1,TRBV20-1,-,-,CSALIVVEQFF,TGCAGTGCTCTGATAGTGGTTGAGCAGTTCTTC
TRBJ2-3,TRBV9,TRBD2,once,CASSAGGPPSETQYF,TGTGCCAGCTCCGCGGGAGGGCCCCCATCCGAGACGCAGTATTTT
TRBJ1-4,TRBV5-1,TRBD1,-,CASSSTGVNEKLFF,TGCGCCAGCAGCTCCACAGGGGTTAATGAAAAACTGTTTTTT
TRBJ2-7,TRBV7-9,-,few,CASRGTGQGYEQYF,TGTGCCAGCAGGGGAACAGGGCAGGGCTACGAGCAGTACTTC
TRBJ2-5,TRBV2,TRBD2,once,CASSEGGLAGAHETQYF,TGTGCCAGCAGTGAAGGCGGACTAGCGGGAGCCCATGAGACCCAGTACTTC
TRBJ2-7,TRBV25-1,-,once,CASSWTSGNEQYF,TGTGCCAGCTCATGGACCAGCGGAAACGAGCAGTACTTC
TRBJ1-4,TRBV6-1,-,-,CASSEGSTHGELFF,TGTGCCAGCAGTGAAGGGTCAACACACGGGGAACTGTTTTTT
TRBJ2-7,TRBV9,-,-,CASSAGSGSYEQYF,TGTGCCAGCAGCGCCGGTAGCGGATCCTACGAGCAGTACTTC
TRBJ1-4,TRBV9,-,-,CASSATLPTGLGEKLFF,TGTGCCAGCAGCGCAACCCTCCCTACAGGGTTGGGGGAAAAACTGTTTTTT
TRBJ2-1,TRBV15,-,once,CATSREHMESGNEQFF,TGTGCCACCAGCAGAGAGCACATGGAATCGGGCAATGAGCAGTTCTTC